The subject of this entry is one T cell receptor (beta chain). The data are from a study of radiotherapy plus CTLA-4 blockade in lung cancer. Profiled with immunoSEQ multiplex PCR; TCRdb holds only in-frame clones, not every one. The sample has tens of thousands of clones; 70% to 90% are singletons. This CDR3 is 13 amino acids long. The germline V gene has CDR1 LNHDA and CDR2 SQIVND (reference sequence). The germline V and J ends were trimmed by 9 bases and 0 bases, with 9 bases remaining between them. The rearrangement joins TRBV19 to TRBJ1-3; no reliable D call. Sample: peripheral blood, taken from a patient treated with radiotherapy plus ipilimumab. This TCR was sampled from a human donor with non-small cell lung cancer who had stable disease on radiotherapy plus ipilimumab. CDR3 in DNA: TGTGCCAGCAACAGCTTCTCTGGAAACACCATATATTTT. This sequence encodes CASNSFSGNTIYF.